This TCR beta chain was obtained from a study of kidney transplant recipient with SARS-CoV-2 infection. Between the trimmed V and J ends, which lost 2 bases and 9 bases, there was a span of 11 bases. CDR3 length: 13 residues. In germline, CDR1 is SGHTA, CDR2 FQGTGA. TCRdb independently ran MiXCR on the reads; one entry per CDR3 protein. The top ten clones hold about 7% of a sample with approximately 250,000 distinct CDR3 sequences, roughly 26% of them seen once. This rearrangement joins TRBV7-3 to TRBJ2-1, with D uncertain. The material was a blood sample, obtained at baseline and on roughly day 120 from a kidney transplant recipient. The TCR originated in a male patient between 25 and 39 years old who had COVID-19 and was a kidney transplant recipient. Some of the T cells may derive from the graft donor. CDR3 nucleotides: TGTGCCAGCAGCTTAGCGCCCAATAGTGAGCAGTTCTTC. Translation gives CASSLAPNSEQFF.